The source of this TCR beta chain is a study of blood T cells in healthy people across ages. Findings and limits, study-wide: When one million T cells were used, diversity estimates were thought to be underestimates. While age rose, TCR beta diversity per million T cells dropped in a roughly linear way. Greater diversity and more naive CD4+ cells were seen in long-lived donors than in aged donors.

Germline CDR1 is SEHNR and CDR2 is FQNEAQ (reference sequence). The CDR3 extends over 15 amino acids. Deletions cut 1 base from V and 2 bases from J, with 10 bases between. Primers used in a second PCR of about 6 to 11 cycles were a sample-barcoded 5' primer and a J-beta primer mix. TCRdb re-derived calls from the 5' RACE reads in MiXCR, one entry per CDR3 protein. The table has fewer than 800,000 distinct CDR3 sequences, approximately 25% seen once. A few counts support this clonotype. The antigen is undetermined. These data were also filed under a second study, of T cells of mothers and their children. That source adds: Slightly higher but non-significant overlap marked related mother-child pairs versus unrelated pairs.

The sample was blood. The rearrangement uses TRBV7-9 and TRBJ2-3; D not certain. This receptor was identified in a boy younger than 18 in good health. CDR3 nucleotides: TGTGCCAGCAGCTTAGAGGGTCGGATCACAGATACGCAGTATTTT. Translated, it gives CASSLEGRITDTQYF.